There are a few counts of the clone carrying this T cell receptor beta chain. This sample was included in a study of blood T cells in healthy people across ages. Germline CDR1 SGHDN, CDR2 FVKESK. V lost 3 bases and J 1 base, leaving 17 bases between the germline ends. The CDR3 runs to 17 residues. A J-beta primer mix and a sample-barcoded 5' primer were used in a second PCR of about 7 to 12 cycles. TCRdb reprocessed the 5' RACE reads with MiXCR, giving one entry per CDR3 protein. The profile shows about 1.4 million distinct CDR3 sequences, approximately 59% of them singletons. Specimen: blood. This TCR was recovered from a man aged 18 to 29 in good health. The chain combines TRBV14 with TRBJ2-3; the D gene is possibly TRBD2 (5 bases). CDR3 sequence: CASSHLIRGGGTDTQYF. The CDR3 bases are TGTGCCAGCAGCCACCTCATCCGAGGAGGCGGCACAGATACGCAGTATTTT.